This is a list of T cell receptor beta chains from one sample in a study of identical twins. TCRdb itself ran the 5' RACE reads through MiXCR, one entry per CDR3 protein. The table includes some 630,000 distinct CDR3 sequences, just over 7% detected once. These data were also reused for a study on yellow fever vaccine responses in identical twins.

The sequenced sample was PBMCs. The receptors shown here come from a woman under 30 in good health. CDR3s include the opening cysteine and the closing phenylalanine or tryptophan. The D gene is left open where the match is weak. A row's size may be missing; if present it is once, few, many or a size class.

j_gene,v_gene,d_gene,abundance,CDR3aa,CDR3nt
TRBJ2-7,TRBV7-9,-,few,CASTHPGEGQDEQYF,TGTGCCAGCACCCACCCGGGGGAGGGACAAGACGAGCAGTACTTC
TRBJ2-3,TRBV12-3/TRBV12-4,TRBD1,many,CASSFSGGGVDTQYF,TGTGCCAGCAGTTTCTCAGGGGGCGGTGTAGATACGCAGTATTTT
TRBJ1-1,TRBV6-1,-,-,CASKRNTEAFF,TGTGCCAGCAAAAGGAACACTGAAGCTTTCTTT
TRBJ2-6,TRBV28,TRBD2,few,CASRSGRAGANVLTF,TGTGCCAGCAGATCAGGGAGGGCTGGGGCCAACGTCCTGACTTTC
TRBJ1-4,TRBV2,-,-,CASSARPVGLNEKLFF,TGTGCCAGCAGTGCCCGGCCCGTTGGACTTAATGAAAAACTGTTTTTT
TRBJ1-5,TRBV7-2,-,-,CASSLVPTGNQPQHF,TGTGCCAGCAGCTTAGTCCCTACTGGCAATCAGCCCCAGCATTTT
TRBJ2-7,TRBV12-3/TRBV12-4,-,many,CASRAGPYEQYF,TGTGCCAGCAGGGCGGGCCCCTACGAGCAGTACTTC
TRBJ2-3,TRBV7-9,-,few,CASSLIPSSGTDTQYF,TGTGCCAGCAGCTTAATACCGTCCTCCGGCACAGATACGCAGTATTTT
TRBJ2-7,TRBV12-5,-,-,CASGSRSWGSYEQYF,TGTGCTAGTGGTTCGCGGAGTTGGGGGTCCTACGAGCAGTACTTC
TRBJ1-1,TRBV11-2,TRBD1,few,CASCFGQGNTEAFF,TGTGCCAGTTGTTTTGGACAGGGTAACACTGAAGCTTTCTTT
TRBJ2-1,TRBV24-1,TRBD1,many,CATSGGPGQGNYNEQFF,TGTGCCACCAGTGGGGGGCCAGGACAGGGGAATTACAATGAGCAGTTCTTC
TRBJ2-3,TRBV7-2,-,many,CASSTQLRLTDTQYF,TGTGCCAGCAGCACCCAGCTCCGACTCACAGATACGCAGTATTTT
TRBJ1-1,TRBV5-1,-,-,CASSVIQGGNTEAFF,TGCGCCAGCAGCGTAATACAGGGTGGGAACACTGAAGCTTTCTTT
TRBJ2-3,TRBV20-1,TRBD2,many,CSAETYSGGIPTDTQYF,TGCAGTGCTGAGACGTATAGCGGGGGAATCCCCACAGATACGCAGTATTTT
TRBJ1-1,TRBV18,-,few,CASSPVPGIMNTEAFF,TGTGCCAGCTCACCCGTCCCGGGAATCATGAACACTGAAGCTTTCTTT
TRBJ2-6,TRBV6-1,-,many,CASSEDSSGANVLTF,TGTGCCAGCAGTGAGGACAGTTCTGGGGCCAACGTCCTGACTTTC
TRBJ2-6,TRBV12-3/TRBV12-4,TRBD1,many,CASSFPGQGSSGANVLTF,TGTGCCAGCAGTTTTCCGGGACAGGGCAGCTCTGGGGCCAACGTCCTGACTTTC